This record concerns one T cell receptor beta chain sequence. Its antigen is currently unknown. The CDR3 extends over 20 amino acids. Amplification used 60 Vbeta primers and 13 Jbeta primers. The data were produced by immunoSEQ multiplex PCR, yet TCRdb's version contains in-frame clones alone and is incomplete. This sample has roughly 100,000 clones, with 80% to 85% found just once. The data were obtained in a study of cytomegalovirus exposure and HLA in healthy donors. Study details: From HLA-typed donors, an early data release held tens of millions of unique TCRs. Study-wide points: There were fewer than 200 TCR beta chains listed as cytomegalovirus-associated. The productive fraction for most TCR beta V segments was about 90% or about 30% in an earlier analysis. High specificity and sensitivity for cytomegalovirus status were reported for the classifier.

This chain connects TRBV1 to TRBJ2-5; TRBD2 reflects the table's D call only, with no check against the DNA. TRBV1 is an annotated pseudogene. Sample: PBMCs. The sequence was collected from a man under 40 in good health and CMV-seropositive. CDR3: CTSSQDHWVAGVRVRETQYF. The CDR3 DNA follows: TGCACCAGCAGCCAAGATCATTGGGTAGCGGGGGTCAGGGTCAGGGAGACCCAGTACTTC.